The next 32 T cell receptor beta chains were all read from a single sample in a study of OX40 agonist ivuxolimab in advanced cancers. Generated by immunoSEQ multiplex PCR, the TCRdb table keeps only in-frame clones and is missing some. Found here are fewer than 100,000 clones, about 88% of them singletons; the top ten hold 0.19%. The material sequenced was CD4+ or CD8+ T cells sorted from blood, taken in a trial of the OX40 agonist ivuxolimab. Receptors were obtained from an adult with an advanced solid tumor such as melanoma, head and neck, liver or kidney cancer.

This chain connects TRBV14 to TRBJ2-7, with D uncertain. Per germline, CDR1 SGHDN and CDR2 FVKESK. CDR3 length: 12 residues. The V and J ends lost 4 bases and 1 base respectively, with 5 bases between them. The CDR3 DNA is TGTGCCAGCAGCCTGTCGTCCTACGAGCAGTACTTC. Protein product: CASSLSSYEQYF.

CDR3 protein: CASSQRRYEQYF. CDR3 DNA: TGCGCCAGCAGCCAGCGGCGGTACGAGCAGTACTTC. The genes are TRBV4-3 and TRBJ2-7; no clear D. With 3 bases removed from V and 4 bases from J, the gap between germline ends came to 7 bases. The CDR3 consists of 12 residues. In germline, CDR1 is LGHNA, CDR2 YSLEER.

The chain employs TRBV6-4 and TRBJ1-1, with D tentatively TRBD1 (5 bases). Germline CDR1 is MRHNA and CDR2 is SNTAGT. The CDR3 sequence is 13 residues long. Trimming cost V 0 bases and J 4 bases, with 6 bases left between them. CDR3 coding DNA: TGTGCCAGCAGTGACTCGAGGGGCACTGAAGCTTTCTTT. Translating it yields CASSDSRGTEAFF.

This chain links TRBV7-6 with TRBJ1-4; TRBD1 is a possible D gene (6 bases). V gave up 5 bases and J gave up 7 bases, with 20 bases separating them. The CDR3 sequence is 16 residues long. CDR1 is SGHVS and CDR2 is FNYEAQ in the germline V gene. The CDR3 DNA follows: TGTGCCAGCAGCCCCGGCAGGGGAACGTCGCGTGAAAAACTGTTTTTT. Translating it yields CASSPGRGTSREKLFF.

The chain carries TRBV6-5 and TRBJ1-2; perhaps TRBD1 as D (5 bases). CDR3 length equals 15 residues. The germline CDR1 and CDR2 sequences are MNHEY and SVGAGI. The V end was cut by 4 bases, the J end by 7 bases, with 19 bases between. CDR3 sequence: CASSLITGLWLGYTF. The CDR3, as DNA: TGTGCCAGCAGTTTAATAACAGGACTTTGGCTTGGCTACACCTTC.

This clone appeared a few times. The V gene is TRBV6-1, the J gene TRBJ1-6; no clear D gene. The germline gives CDR1 MNHNS, CDR2 SASEGT. CDR3 length equals 12 residues. V lost 7 bases, J lost 9 bases, and 10 bases lay in between. The CDR3 nucleotides are TGTGCCAGCAAAAGATCCGGTTCACCCCTCCACTTT. It specifies CASKRSGSPLHF.

The rearrangement joins TRBV5-1 to TRBJ1-4; D is perhaps TRBD1 (6 bases). This CDR3 region has 14 residues. Germline CDR1 SGHRS, CDR2 YFSETQ. V lost 4 bases, J lost 6 bases, and 13 bases lay in between. DNA of the CDR3: TGCGCCAGCAGCATCCGGGACATGGATGAAAAACTGTTTTTT. Its translation is CASSIRDMDEKLFF.

This sequence joins TRBV30 and TRBJ2-7; D gene uncertain. Germline V lookup: CDR1 GTSNPN, CDR2 SVGIG (reference sequence). V was clipped by 2 bases and J by 3 bases, with 11 bases between them. CDR3 size: 13 residues. This CDR3 reads CAWSNIVHYEQYF. The CDR3 nucleotides read TGTGCCTGGAGTAATATAGTCCACTACGAGCAGTACTTC.

V and J are TRBV7-2 and TRBJ2-5, with D possibly TRBD2 on 5 matching bases. Trimming removed 3 bases from V and 5 bases from J, with 10 bases in between. Germline CDR1 SGHTA, CDR2 FQGNSA. The CDR3 has 13 residues. The CDR3 is CASSFSGWETQYF. The CDR3 DNA is TGTGCCAGCAGCTTTTCGGGGTGGGAGACCCAGTACTTC.

This rearrangement joins TRBV2 to TRBJ2-7; 7 bases map to TRBD2. CDR1 is SNHLY and CDR2 is FYNNEI in the germline V gene. This CDR3 contains 12 residues. In nucleotides, the CDR3 is TGTGCCAACAGTGGGGGGGCCTACGAGCAGTACGTC. Protein product: CANSGGAYEQYV.

The rearrangement uses TRBV2 and TRBJ1-1, with 7 bases aligning to TRBD1. V shed 7 bases, J shed 5 bases, and the junction held 10 bases outside the gene matches. The germline V gene has CDR1 SNHLY and CDR2 FYNNEI. The CDR3 runs 14 residues. CDR3 nucleotide sequence: TGTGCCAGCAAAGCTACAGGGGTATGGACTGAAGCTTTCTTT. Protein: CASKATGVWTEAFF.

This rearrangement joins TRBV28 to TRBJ1-1; 8 bases match TRBD1. The CDR3 contains 14 residues. CDR1 is MDHEN, CDR2 SYDVKM, per germline. J gave up 1 base and V 6 bases, and 4 bases lay outside the gene matches. CDR3 amino acids: CASRGDRRNTEAFF. The CDR3 DNA is TGTGCCAGCAGGGGGGACAGGAGGAACACTGAAGCTTTCTTT.

The table lists this clone with a few counts. The V call is TRBV6-6, the J call TRBJ1-2, with a weak D call TRBD1 (5 bases). The germline gives CDR1 MNHNY, CDR2 SVGAGI (reference sequence). V was shortened by 7 bases and J by 3 bases, with 15 bases between the two germline ends. The CDR3 runs to 14 residues. CDR3 bases: TGTGCCAGCAATGGCGGGGCTCGGGACTATGGCTACACCTTC. Translated, it gives CASNGGARDYGYTF.

The chain couples TRBV2 to TRBJ2-1, with D unresolved. The ends were cut back, 5 bases at V and 5 bases at J, with 4 bases in the middle. This CDR3 has 11 amino acids. CDR1 SNHLY and CDR2 FYNNEI come from the germline V gene. CDR3: CASSYNNEQFF. In nucleotides, the CDR3 is TGTGCCAGCAGTTACAACAATGAGCAGTTCTTC.

The genes are TRBV7-3 and TRBJ2-7, with TRBD2 as a possible D gene (6 bases). V gave up 5 bases and J gave up 7 bases, with 9 bases separating them. Germline V CDR1 and CDR2: SGHTA, FQGTGA. This CDR3 region has 11 residues. CDR3 sequence reads: CASSRRGEQYF. CDR3 nucleotides: TGTGCCAGCAGCCGACGGGGGGAGCAGTACTTC.

J is TRBJ2-1 and V is TRBV5-1, with 13 bases aligning to TRBD2. Per germline, CDR1 SGHRS and CDR2 YFSETQ. This CDR3 is 17 amino acids long. V gave up 0 bases and J gave up 6 bases; unmatched junction bases: 6. The CDR3 bases are TGCGCCAGCAGCTTGGCCGGGGGACTAGCGGGGTCCAATGAGCAGTTCTTC. Translation gives CASSLAGGLAGSNEQFF. The full variable domain, its missing parts supplied by reference TRBV5-1 and TRBJ2-1, is KAGVTQTPRYLIKTRGQQVTLSCSPISGHRSVSWYQQTPGQGLQFLFEYFSETQRNKGNFPGRFSGRQFSNSRSEMNVSTLELGDSALYLCASSLAGGLAGSNEQFFGPGTRLTVL.

This chain joins TRBV10-3 and TRBJ2-3; TRBD2 matches 10 bases. Looked up from germline, CDR1 is ENHRY and CDR2 is SYGVKD. The CDR3 is 15 amino acids. Trimming at V came to 5 bases and at J to 2 bases, leaving 4 bases not matched to a gene. The CDR3 reads CAISSGTSDTDTQYF. As DNA, the CDR3 is TGTGCCATCAGTTCCGGGACTAGCGACACAGATACGCAGTATTTT.

The chain uses TRBV19 and TRBJ1-5; D may be TRBD1 (6 bases). The length of the CDR3 is 13 residues. V was clipped by 8 bases and J by 5 bases, with 13 bases between them. Germline-derived CDR1 and CDR2 are LNHDA and SQIVND (reference sequence). This chain's CDR3 is CASVQGSYQPQHF. The CDR3, as DNA: TGTGCCAGTGTACAGGGTAGTTATCAGCCCCAGCATTTT.

This chain connects TRBV25-1 to TRBJ1-6, with TRBD1 identical over 9 bases. Trimming took 5 bases from V and 10 from J; bases not matched to a gene: 9. Germline V CDR1 and CDR2: MGHDK, SYGVNS. There are 15 residues in the CDR3. The CDR3 region has the DNA TGTGCCAGCAGTCGGACAGGGGCGGACAGCTCACCCCTCCACTTT. It encodes CASSRTGADSSPLHF.

This chain joins TRBV5-1 and TRBJ2-1; D call uncertain. V lost 4 bases and J 0 bases, leaving 11 bases between the germline ends. Germline V gene sequence: CDR1 SGHRS, CDR2 YFSETQ. The CDR3 is 15 amino acids. CDR3 coding DNA: TGCGCCAGCAGCAAATCAGCAAGCTCCTACAATGAGCAGTTCTTC. Translated, it gives CASSKSASSYNEQFF.

The rearrangement links TRBV18 to TRBJ1-3; D not resolved. V lost 3 bases and J 8 bases, leaving 23 bases between the germline ends. Germline assignment: CDR1 KGHSH and CDR2 LQKENI. The CDR3 length is 17 residues. CDR3 sequence: CASSPTRSNMVPHTIYF. The CDR3 DNA follows: TGTGCCAGCTCACCTACAAGATCCAACATGGTACCGCACACCATATATTTT. Using reference TRBV18 and TRBJ1-3 for the parts outside the CDR3, the full variable domain is NAGVMQNPRHLVRRRGQEARLRCSPMKGHSHVYWYRQLPEEGLKFMVYLQKENIIDESGMPKERFSAEFPKEGPSILRIQQVVRGDSAAYFCASSPTRSNMVPHTIYFGEGSWLTVV.

This chain links TRBV5-1 with TRBJ2-2; a weak D match, TRBD2 (5 bases). CDR3 length: 16 amino acids. V lost 3 bases and J 0 bases, leaving 12 bases between the germline ends. Germline assignment: CDR1 SGHRS and CDR2 YFSETQ. CDR3 residues: CASSSPSGANTGELFF. The CDR3 DNA reads as TGCGCCAGCAGCTCCCCAAGCGGAGCGAACACCGGGGAGCTGTTTTTT.

The V call is TRBV5-1, the J call TRBJ2-5; D unclear. Per the germline V gene, CDR1 is SGHRS and CDR2 is YFSETQ. Trimming pared 0 bases from V and 1 base from J, leaving 7 bases between. The CDR3 is made up of 14 amino acids. The CDR3 nucleotides read TGCGCCAGCAGCTTGGCTGCAGTCCAAGAGACCCAGTACTTC. The encoded protein is CASSLAAVQETQYF.

This clone has just one count. The chain recombines TRBV6-1 with TRBJ1-1; perhaps TRBD1 as D (5 bases). The CDR3 is 15 amino acids. CDR1 MNHNS and CDR2 SASEGT come from the germline V gene. Trimming stripped 6 bases from V and 3 bases from J, with 17 bases between. CDR3 loop: CASRALWDGYTEAFF. CDR3 DNA: TGTGCCAGCAGAGCATTGTGGGACGGTTACACTGAAGCTTTCTTT.

The rearrangement joins TRBV14 to TRBJ2-1; the match to TRBD1 covers 9 bases. The V segment lost 2 bases and the J segment 4 bases; nucleotides outside the gene matches: 6. Germline CDR1 SGHDN, CDR2 FVKESK. The CDR3 contains 16 residues. The CDR3 DNA is TGTGCCAGCAGCCAATATGGGGACAGGGCTTACAATGAGCAGTTCTTC. It yields the protein CASSQYGDRAYNEQFF.

This chain connects TRBV30 to TRBJ2-1, with TRBD2 matching over 15 bases. Germline CDR1 reads GTSNPN; CDR2 reads SVGIG (reference sequence). This CDR3 comprises 15 residues. Trimming removed 6 bases from V and 3 bases from J; junction bases left unmatched: 3. CDR3 loop: CACTGLAGGYNEQFF. CDR3 bases: TGTGCCTGCACGGGACTAGCGGGAGGCTACAATGAGCAGTTCTTC.

The chain recombines TRBV5-1 with TRBJ2-1, with 13 bases that match TRBD2. There are 15 residues in the CDR3. With V trimmed by 4 bases and J by 2 bases, 0 bases remained unmatched. The germline V gene has CDR1 SGHRS and CDR2 YFSETQ. The DNA for the CDR3 is TGCGCCAGCAGCGGGACTAGCGGGGCCTACAATGAGCAGTTCTTC. Amino acid sequence: CASSGTSGAYNEQFF. Filled out from reference TRBV5-1 and TRBJ2-1, the complete variable domain reads KAGVTQTPRYLIKTRGQQVTLSCSPISGHRSVSWYQQTPGQGLQFLFEYFSETQRNKGNFPGRFSGRQFSNSRSEMNVSTLELGDSALYLCASSGTSGAYNEQFFGPGTRLTVL.

The rearrangement links TRBV7-2 to TRBJ2-2; TRBD2 is a possible D gene (5 bases). The V gene lost 1 base and the J gene lost 5 bases, with 14 bases spanning the gap. The CDR3 runs to 16 residues. Looked up from germline, CDR1 is SGHTA and CDR2 is FQGNSA. The CDR3 loop reads CASSLEASLRTGELFF. The CDR3 coding sequence is TGTGCCAGCAGCTTAGAAGCTAGCTTGAGAACCGGGGAGCTGTTTTTT.

The chain uses TRBV7-3 and TRBJ2-2; D is perhaps TRBD2 (5 bases). CDR3 length equals 13 residues. V lost 3 bases and J lost 5, with 7 bases in between. Germline lookup yields CDR1 SGHTA and CDR2 FQGTGA. CDR3 in amino acids: CASSFRETGELFF. In DNA, the CDR3 is TGTGCCAGCAGCTTTAGGGAGACCGGGGAGCTGTTTTTT.

The rearrangement links TRBV2 to TRBJ2-2; D remains ambiguous. The CDR3 consists of 15 residues. Germline loops: CDR1 SNHLY, CDR2 FYNNEI. Trimming cost V 2 bases and J 4 bases, with 11 bases left between them. The CDR3 DNA follows: TGTGCCAGCAGTGAAATTCCCTCAGGCACCGGGGAGCTGTTTTTT. This encodes CASSEIPSGTGELFF.

The chain carries TRBV7-9 and TRBJ1-4, with no clear D. CDR3 size: 14 residues. Germline lookup yields CDR1 SEHNR and CDR2 FQNEAQ (reference sequence). The germline V and J ends were trimmed by 8 bases and 4 bases, with 14 bases remaining between them. CDR3 sequence (DNA): TGTGCCAGCGGCCTAGGGTCGGGTAATGAAAAACTGTTTTTT. Its translation: CASGLGSGNEKLFF. Looking up the rest from reference TRBV7-9 and TRBJ1-4 gives the full variable domain: DTGVSQNPRHKITKRGQNVTFRCDPISEHNRLYWYRQTLGQGPEFLTYFQNEAQLEKSRLLSDRFSAERPKGSFSTLEIQRTEQGDSAMYLCASGLGSGNEKLFFGSGTQLSVL.

CDR3 loop: CASSLVGTGVTGGYTF. The CDR3 DNA is TGTGCCAGCAGCCTCGTCGGGACAGGGGTCACGGGGGGCTACACCTTC. The rearrangement uses TRBV14 and TRBJ1-2; TRBD1 matches at 10 bases. Germline V gene sequence: CDR1 SGHDN, CDR2 FVKESK. The V gene end was trimmed by 4 bases and the J gene end by 8 bases; junction bases not matched to a gene: 13. The CDR3 contains 16 residues.